The clone carrying this TCR beta chain was picked up a small number of times. Its antigen is not identified. This record belongs to a study of CD8 T cells in ankylosing spondylitis. Study-level findings and limits: What appeared characteristic of ankylosing spondylitis blood was a TCR beta motif of eight or nine highly homologous variants. Reports of some motif variants in reactive arthritis synovial fluid and blood predate this one. Clones linked to disease were reported to show significant enrichment in matched ankylosing spondylitis synovial fluid.

In germline, CDR1 is SGHRS, CDR2 YFSETQ. V dropped 0 bases and J dropped 2; count of bases not matched to a gene: 17. The CDR3 has 20 amino acids. Library preparation for TCR beta used quantitative 5'-RACE with molecular barcodes. TCRdb re-called the 5' RACE reads through MiXCR, storing one row per CDR3 protein. This table holds about 840,000 distinct CDR3 sequences, about 12% found once. This TCR came from a male donor with ankylosing spondylitis. The genes are TRBV5-1 and TRBJ2-3; 8 positions agree with TRBD2. The sequencing input was blood, either unsorted or a sorted T cell fraction (not recorded which). The CDR3 region has the DNA TGCGCCAGCAGCTTGGACGGTCGTTTAGCGGGGCGGGGGGACACAGATACGCAGTATTTT. It is translated as CASSLDGRLAGRGDTDTQYF. Combining the CDR3 with reference TRBV5-1 and TRBJ2-3 gives the whole variable domain KAGVTQTPRYLIKTRGQQVTLSCSPISGHRSVSWYQQTPGQGLQFLFEYFSETQRNKGNFPGRFSGRQFSNSRSEMNVSTLELGDSALYLCASSLDGRLAGRGDTDTQYFGPGTRLTVL.